This record looks at one TCR beta chain sequence and its context. Participant ages covered roughly 18 to 89 years across 24 US areas. In the study's own analysis: By means of reference gene primer amplification, nucleated cell counts were estimated. The table came from immunoSEQ multiplex PCR; TCRdb's copy has only in-frame clones and leaves some out. V and J calls and clone size are copied from that table; D and trimming were computed from the DNA. The sample contains roughly 180,000 clones, around 88% of which appear only once. Trimming at V came to 3 bases and at J to 2 bases, leaving 6 bases not matched to a gene. There are 15 residues in the CDR3. Germline CDR1 is LNHDA and CDR2 is SQIVND (reference sequence). The data originate from a study of blood T cell repertoires in COVID-19. Study information: Both acute and convalescent COVID-19 samples were obtained from the United States, Italy and Spain.

The V and J genes are TRBV19 and TRBJ2-7; 8 nucleotides agree with TRBD2. This TCR derives from a woman in her twenties or thirties who had recovered from COVID-19. Sequencing input: PBMCs or T cells enriched from blood (not recorded which). The DNA for the CDR3 is TGTGCCAGTAGTATCTCAGCGGGAGTAACCTACGAGCAGTACTTC. As protein: CASSISAGVTYEQYF.